The clone carrying this T cell receptor beta chain occurred once. Its antigen is as yet unknown. This entry belongs to a study of spatial heterogeneity in lung cancer. Overall study: Consistent detection of more beta-chain than alpha-chain sequences was observed. Tumor regions showed TCR transcript counts that correlated strongly with a T cell module score from matched bulk RNA-seq. Points from the study as a whole: The number of expanded tumor alpha and beta chains correlated with mutation number.

Time point meaning: sample taken at primary tumor resection. TCR cDNA molecules each carried a unique molecular identifier. TCRdb analysed the 5' RACE reads with MiXCR anew, one entry per CDR3 protein. The sample holds about 3,000 distinct CDR3 sequences, under 55% seen once. The receptor's source is a male donor with early-stage non-small cell lung cancer. The specimen was lung tumor tissue, collected at surgery.

The CDR3 DNA is TGTGCCAGCAGCCGCCCCGACTCCTACAATGAGCAGTTCTTC. This gives the protein CASSRPDSYNEQFF. This chain links TRBV7-2 with TRBJ2-1, with D hard to call. CDR1 is SGHTA and CDR2 is FQGNSA in the germline V gene. The CDR3 runs 14 residues. Trimming left V 5 bases short and J 0 bases short, with 8 bases between.